This T cell receptor (beta chain) was found in a study of shared clonotypes between healthy human individuals. Overall study: Three CD4 naive, three CD4 memory, two CD8 naive and one CD8 memory plate were used per donor.

Broader study findings: Sorted-subset samples were not fully sequenced, rarefaction indicated.

There were only Caucasian adults among the donors, and all lived in Nashville, Tennessee. Partitioning of CD4+ cells yielded a CD45RA+ naive subset and a CD45RA-negative memory subset. Only in-frame clones appear in the TCRdb table, and some are missing; sequencing was by immunoSEQ multiplex PCR. The repertoire consists of some 1 million clones, with approximately 76% occurring once and the leading ten covering about 1.5%. A word on this clone: Its antigen is not identified. One junction end disagrees with the germline gene, perhaps due to a read error.

The sequence was obtained from a man younger than 35 in good health. Material for sequencing was memory CD4+ T cells sorted from blood. The subset was: CD45RA-negative fraction.

CDR3 amino acids: CAIRESGLYGDEQYF. CDR3 DNA: TGTGCCATCAGAGAGTCAGGGCTATATGGGGACGAGCAGTACTTC. The chain is built from TRBV10-3 and TRBJ2-7; D might be TRBD1 (5 bases). Germline CDR1 ENHRY, CDR2 SYGVKD. The CDR3 contains 15 residues.